This TCR beta chain was identified in a study of response to subunit inactivated influenza vaccine. This clonotype came up a few times. MiXCR was run by TCRdb on the RT-PCR reads, yielding one entry per CDR3 protein. The data contain 500,000 to 650,000 distinct CDR3 sequences, 7.6% of them seen just once; the ten biggest clones take up 10% to 15%. This specimen was PBMCs from blood, taken less than 25 months after vaccination. The TCR sequence derives from a man aged 50-75 years who received an inactivated influenza vaccine.

CDR3 DNA sequence: TGCGCCAGCAGCCCACGGACTAGCTATGAGCAGTTCTTC. Translating it yields CASSPRTSYEQFF. This sequence joins TRBV5-1 and TRBJ2-1, with 8 bases aligning to TRBD2. CDR3 length: 13 residues. The ends lost 4 bases at V and 8 bases at J; junction bases unmatched: 5. Germline CDR1 SGHRS, CDR2 YFSETQ.